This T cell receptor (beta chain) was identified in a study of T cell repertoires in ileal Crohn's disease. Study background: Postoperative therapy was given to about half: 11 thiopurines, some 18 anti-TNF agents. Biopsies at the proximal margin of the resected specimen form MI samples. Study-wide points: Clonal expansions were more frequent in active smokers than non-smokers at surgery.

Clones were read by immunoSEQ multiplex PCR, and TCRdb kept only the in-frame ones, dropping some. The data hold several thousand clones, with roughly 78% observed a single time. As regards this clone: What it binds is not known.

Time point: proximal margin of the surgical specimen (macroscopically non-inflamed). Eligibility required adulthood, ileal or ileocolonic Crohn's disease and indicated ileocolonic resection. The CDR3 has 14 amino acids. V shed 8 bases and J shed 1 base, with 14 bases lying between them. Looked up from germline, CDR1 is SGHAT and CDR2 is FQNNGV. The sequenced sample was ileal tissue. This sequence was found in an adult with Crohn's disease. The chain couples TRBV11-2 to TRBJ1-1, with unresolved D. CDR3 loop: CASAARPGNTEAFF. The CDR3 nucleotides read TGTGCCAGCGCAGCCCGGCCAGGGAACACTGAAGCTTTCTTT.